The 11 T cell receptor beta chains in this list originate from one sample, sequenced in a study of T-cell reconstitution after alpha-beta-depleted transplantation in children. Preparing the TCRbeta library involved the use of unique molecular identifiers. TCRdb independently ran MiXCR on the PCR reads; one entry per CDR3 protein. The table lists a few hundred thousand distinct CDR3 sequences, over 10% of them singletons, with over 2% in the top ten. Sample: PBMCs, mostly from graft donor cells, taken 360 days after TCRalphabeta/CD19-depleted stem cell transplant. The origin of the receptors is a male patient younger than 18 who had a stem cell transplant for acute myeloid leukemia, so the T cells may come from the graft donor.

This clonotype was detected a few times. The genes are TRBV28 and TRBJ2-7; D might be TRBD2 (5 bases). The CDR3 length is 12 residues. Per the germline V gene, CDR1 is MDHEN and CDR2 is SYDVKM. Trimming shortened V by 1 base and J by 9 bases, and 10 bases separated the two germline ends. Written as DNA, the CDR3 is TGTGCCAGCAGTTTATTGTCGGGGAGGCAGTACTTC. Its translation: CASSLLSGRQYF.

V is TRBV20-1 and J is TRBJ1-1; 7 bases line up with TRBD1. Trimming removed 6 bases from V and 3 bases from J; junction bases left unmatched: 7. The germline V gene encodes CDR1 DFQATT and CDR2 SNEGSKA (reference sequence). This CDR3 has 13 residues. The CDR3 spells CSADRTGDTEAFF. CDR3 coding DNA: TGCAGTGCGGACAGGACGGGGGACACTGAAGCTTTCTTT.

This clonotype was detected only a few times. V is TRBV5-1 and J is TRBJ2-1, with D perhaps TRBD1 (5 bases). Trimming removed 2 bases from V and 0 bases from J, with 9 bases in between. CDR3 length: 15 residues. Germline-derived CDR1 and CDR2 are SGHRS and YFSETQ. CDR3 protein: CASSFRVSSYNEQFF. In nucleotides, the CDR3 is TGCGCCAGCAGCTTCAGGGTCAGCTCCTACAATGAGCAGTTCTTC.

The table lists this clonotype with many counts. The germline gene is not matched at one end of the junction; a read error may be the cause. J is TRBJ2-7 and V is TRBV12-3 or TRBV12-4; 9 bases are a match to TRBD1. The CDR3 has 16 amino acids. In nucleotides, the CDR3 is TGTGCCAGCAGTTTAGCGCTAACAGGGGGCTCCCACGAGCAGTACTTC. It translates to CASSLALTGGSHEQYF.

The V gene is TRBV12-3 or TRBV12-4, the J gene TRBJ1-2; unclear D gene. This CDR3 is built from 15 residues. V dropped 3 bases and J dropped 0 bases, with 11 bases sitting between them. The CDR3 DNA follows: TGTGCCAGCAGTTTCCGGCAGTTCTCTAACTATGGCTACACCTTC. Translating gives CASSFRQFSNYGYTF.

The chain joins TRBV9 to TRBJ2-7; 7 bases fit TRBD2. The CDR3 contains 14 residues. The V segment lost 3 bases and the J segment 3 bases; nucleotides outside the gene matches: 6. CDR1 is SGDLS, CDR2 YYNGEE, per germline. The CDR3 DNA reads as TGTGCCAGCAGCGCCGGGCAGCGGGGCTACGAGCAGTACTTC. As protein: CASSAGQRGYEQYF.

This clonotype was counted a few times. The CDR3 loop is CASTGLGVTDTQYF. CDR3 sequence (DNA): TGTGCCAGCACCGGACTAGGGGTCACAGATACGCAGTATTTT. The rearrangement joins TRBV5-6 to TRBJ2-3, with 7 bases identical to TRBD2. Germline CDR1 and CDR2: SGHDT and YYEEEE. V was pared by 6 bases and J by 2 bases, with 6 bases of the junction left unmatched. This CDR3 has 14 residues.

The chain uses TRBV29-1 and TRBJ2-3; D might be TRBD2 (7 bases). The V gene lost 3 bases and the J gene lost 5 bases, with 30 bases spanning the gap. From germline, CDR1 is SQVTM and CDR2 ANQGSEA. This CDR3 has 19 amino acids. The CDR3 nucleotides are TGCAGCGTTGAGATTGGCAGGGGCCTTTGGGGAGGGCCGGGAGATACGCAGTATTTT. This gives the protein CSVEIGRGLWGGPGDTQYF.

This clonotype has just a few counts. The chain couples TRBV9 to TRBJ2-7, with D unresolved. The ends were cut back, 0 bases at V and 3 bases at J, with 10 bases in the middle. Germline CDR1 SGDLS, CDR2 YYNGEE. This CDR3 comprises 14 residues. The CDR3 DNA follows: TGTGCCAGCAGCGTAGGGGAAGGGCGCTACGAGCAGTACTTC. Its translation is CASSVGEGRYEQYF.

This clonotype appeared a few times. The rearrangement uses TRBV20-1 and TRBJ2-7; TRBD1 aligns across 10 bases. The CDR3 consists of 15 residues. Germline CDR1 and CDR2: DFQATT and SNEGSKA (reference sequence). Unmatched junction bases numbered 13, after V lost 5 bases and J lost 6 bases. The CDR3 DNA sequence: TGCAGTGCTGCGACCGGGACAGGGGTTGTGCTCGAGCAGTACTTC. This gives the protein CSAATGTGVVLEQYF.

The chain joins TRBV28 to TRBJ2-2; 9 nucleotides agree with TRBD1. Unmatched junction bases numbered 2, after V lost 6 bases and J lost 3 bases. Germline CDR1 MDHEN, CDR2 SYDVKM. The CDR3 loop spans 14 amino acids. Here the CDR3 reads CASRRTGDTGELFF. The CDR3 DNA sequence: TGTGCCAGCAGACGGACAGGGGACACCGGGGAGCTGTTTTTT.